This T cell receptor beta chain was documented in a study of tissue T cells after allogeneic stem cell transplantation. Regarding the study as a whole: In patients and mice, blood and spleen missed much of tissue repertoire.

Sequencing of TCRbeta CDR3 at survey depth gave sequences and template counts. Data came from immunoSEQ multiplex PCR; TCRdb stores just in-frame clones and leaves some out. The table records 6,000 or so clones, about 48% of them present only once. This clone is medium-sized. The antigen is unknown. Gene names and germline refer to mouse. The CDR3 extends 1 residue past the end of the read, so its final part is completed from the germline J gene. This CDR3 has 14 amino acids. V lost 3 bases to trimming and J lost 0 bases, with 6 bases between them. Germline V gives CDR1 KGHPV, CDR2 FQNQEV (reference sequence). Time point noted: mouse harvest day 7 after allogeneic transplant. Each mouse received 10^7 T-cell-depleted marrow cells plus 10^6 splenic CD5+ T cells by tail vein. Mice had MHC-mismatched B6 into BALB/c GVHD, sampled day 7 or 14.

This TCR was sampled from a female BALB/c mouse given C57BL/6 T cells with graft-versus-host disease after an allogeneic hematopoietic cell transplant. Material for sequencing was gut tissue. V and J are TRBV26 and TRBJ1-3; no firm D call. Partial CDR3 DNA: TGTGCCAGCAGTCTTGGTCATTCTGGAAATACGCTCTAT. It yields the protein CASSLGHSGNTLY. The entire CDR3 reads CASSLGHSGNTLYF.